One sample yielded the 14 T cell receptor beta chains listed below, sequenced in a study of T cells in Graves' hyperthyroidism and ophthalmopathy. Amplification targeted TCR beta CDR3 regions from RNA transcripts. The TCR CDR3 first-round RT-PCR relied on the HTBI primer set. MiXCR was run by TCRdb on the multiplex PCR reads, yielding one entry per CDR3 protein. The sample lists about 200,000 distinct CDR3 sequences; approximately 16% were seen once. What was sequenced was blood. These TCRs come from a man aged 40-49 years with Graves' hyperthyroidism.

V is TRBV28 and J is TRBJ1-2; 7 bases match TRBD1. The V gene's germline CDR1 is MDHEN and CDR2 SYDVKM. The CDR3 runs to 15 residues. The junction had 22 bases not matched to a gene; V was cut back by 7 bases and J by 14 bases. The CDR3 sequence is CASTPGTDGGWGWTF. The CDR3 DNA reads TGTGCCAGCACCCCCGGGACAGACGGGGGTTGGGGTTGGACCTTC.

The CDR3 spells CASSQDQRGADTQYF. Written as DNA, the CDR3 is TGCGCCAGCAGCCAAGATCAGCGGGGGGCAGATACGCAGTATTTT. The V call is TRBV4-3, the J call TRBJ2-3; TRBD2 agrees at 9 bases. The CDR3 is 15 amino acids. V lost 0 bases, J lost 4 bases, and 2 bases stayed unmatched. In germline, CDR1 is LGHNA, CDR2 YSLEER.

This clonotype was detected ten times or more. The chain couples TRBV29-1 to TRBJ2-7; 11 bases agree with TRBD1. This CDR3 is 15 amino acids long. Germline CDR1 is SQVTM and CDR2 is ANQGSEA. The J segment lost 3 bases and the V segment lost 3 bases, leaving 7 bases of the junction unmatched. The CDR3 DNA is TGCAGCGTTGACCTGTGGACAGGGGGCGGCTACGAGCAGTACTTC. Translating gives CSVDLWTGGGYEQYF.

This clonotype was recorded many times. The gene calls are TRBV20-1 and TRBJ2-1; a possible D gene is TRBD2 (5 bases). CDR1 DFQATT and CDR2 SNEGSKA come from the germline V gene (reference sequence). The CDR3 is 16 residues long. Trimming took 0 bases from V and 0 from J, leaving 12 bases between them. This CDR3 is CSARDREAFSYNEQFF. DNA of the CDR3: TGCAGTGCTAGAGATCGGGAAGCATTCTCCTACAATGAGCAGTTCTTC.

In this sample, this clonotype turned up a few times. The chain combines TRBV24-1 with TRBJ2-1; 15 positions agree with TRBD2. Germline V lookup: CDR1 KGHDR, CDR2 SFDVKD. Trimming removed 11 bases from V and 7 bases from J; junction bases left unmatched: 5. The CDR3 has 14 residues. As DNA, the CDR3 is TGTGCCATAGGGACTAGCGGGGGGCAAAATGAGCAGTTCTTC. It yields the protein CAIGTSGGQNEQFF.

This clonotype was detected many times. The genes are TRBV28 and TRBJ1-4, with 8 bases fitting TRBD1. CDR1 and CDR2 from the germline V gene are MDHEN and SYDVKM. The V segment lost 7 bases and the J segment 8 bases; nucleotides outside the gene matches: 9. The CDR3 consists of 14 residues. The CDR3 loop reads CASTPRTGSEKLFF. Written as DNA, the CDR3 is TGTGCCAGCACCCCACGGACAGGGTCCGAAAAACTGTTTTTT.

This clonotype was counted at least ten times. The rearrangement uses TRBV20-1 and TRBJ2-7, with TRBD2 as a possible D gene (6 bases). The CDR3 has 14 residues. Trimming left V 3 bases short and J 2 bases short, with 14 bases between. From germline, CDR1 is DFQATT and CDR2 SNEGSKA (reference sequence). CDR3 amino acids: CSASLISGTYEQYF. CDR3 DNA sequence: TGCAGTGCTAGCCTGATTAGCGGAACCTACGAGCAGTACTTC.

This clonotype was counted many times. One end of the junction fails to match germline, which may point to a read error. The CDR3 DNA reads as TGCAGTGCTCCTGGACAGGGAATAAACTTC. The encoded protein is CSAPGQGINF. This chain links TRBV20-1 with TRBJ2-5; 8 bases line up with TRBD1. CDR1 and CDR2 (germline): DFQATT, SNEGSKA (reference sequence). The CDR3 covers 10 residues.

At least ten counts were recorded for this clonotype. The rearrangement links TRBV20-1 to TRBJ2-3; 15 bases are shared with TRBD2. The germline gives CDR1 DFQATT, CDR2 SNEGSKA (reference sequence). Trimming took 3 bases from V and 2 from J; bases not matched to a gene: 3. The CDR3 extends over 16 amino acids. CDR3 nucleotide sequence: TGCAGTGCTAGCGGGACTAGCGGGGGGTACACAGATACGCAGTATTTT. Translating gives CSASGTSGGYTDTQYF.

This clonotype was recorded a few times. This chain connects TRBV6-2 or TRBV6-3 to TRBJ1-6; 7 bases are a match to TRBD1. The CDR3 totals 14 residues. Germline values: CDR1 MNHEY, CDR2 SVGEGT. Trimming removed 7 bases from V and 7 bases from J; junction bases left unmatched: 7. This chain's CDR3 is CASIPGQRNSPLHF. The CDR3 DNA is TGTGCCAGCATCCCGGGACAGAGAAATTCACCCCTCCACTTT.

This clonotype has a count of ten or more. The chain joins TRBV20-1 to TRBJ1-2, with TRBD1 as a possible D gene (5 bases). V shed 3 bases and J shed 0 bases, with 11 bases lying between them. Germline lookup yields CDR1 DFQATT and CDR2 SNEGSKA (reference sequence). CDR3 length: 14 residues. This CDR3 is CSASVPGPNYGYTF. CDR3 DNA sequence: TGCAGTGCTAGCGTTCCGGGACCTAACTATGGCTACACCTTC.

This clonotype was detected ten times or more. The chain has TRBV27 and TRBJ2-7, with D possibly called TRBD1 or TRBD2 (5 bases each). The length of the CDR3 is 15 residues. The germline V gene has CDR1 MNHEY and CDR2 SMNVEV (reference sequence). Between the trimmed V and J ends, which lost 1 base and 3 bases, there was a span of 13 bases. This chain's CDR3 is CASSLFGRGNYEQYF. CDR3 in DNA: TGTGCCAGCAGTTTATTTGGTCGGGGCAACTACGAGCAGTACTTC.

The chain carries TRBV30 and TRBJ1-6, with D unclear. Trimming took off 3 bases at V and 9 bases at J, with 15 bases between the two ends. CDR1 is GTSNPN, CDR2 SVGIG, per germline (reference sequence). The CDR3 sequence is 14 residues long. CDR3 in DNA: TGTGCCTGGAGGGCCCATATGTTCGGTTCACCCCTCCACTTT. As protein: CAWRAHMFGSPLHF.

This clonotype was seen at least ten times. CDR3 region: CASSLRRGRALYGYTF. The DNA of the CDR3 is TGTGCCAGCAGCCTCAGGCGCGGTAGGGCCCTATATGGCTACACCTTC. This chain uses TRBV7-9 with TRBJ1-2, with D unclear. The CDR3 sequence is 16 residues long. Germline-derived CDR1 and CDR2 are SEHNR and FQNEAQ (reference sequence). The V gene lost 5 bases and the J gene lost 5 bases, with 21 bases spanning the gap.